A single sample is the source of the 7 T cell receptor beta chains below, sequenced in a study of cytomegalovirus exposure and HLA in healthy donors. PCR employed 60 Vbeta and 13 Jbeta primers. The repertoire was sequenced with immunoSEQ multiplex PCR; TCRdb's copy has only in-frame clones and lacks some. The repertoire holds about 150,000 clones, with roughly 75% as singletons. What was sequenced was PBMCs. The origin of the receptors is a man aged 25-40 years in good health.

In this sample, this clone turned up a few times. This chain links TRBV6-6 with TRBJ1-4; D not resolved. This CDR3 is 12 amino acids long. Germline V gives CDR1 MNHNY, CDR2 SVGAGI (reference sequence). Trimming stripped 7 bases from V and 5 bases from J, with 8 bases between. The CDR3 protein is CASTHANEKLFF. In nucleotides, the CDR3 is TGTGCCAGCACACACGCCAATGAAAAACTGTTTTTT.

The J gene is TRBJ1-5, the V gene TRBV6-6; TRBD1 agrees at 7 bases. CDR3 length: 15 amino acids. Germline CDR1 is MNHNY and CDR2 is SVGAGI (reference sequence). Trimming at V came to 5 bases and at J to 4 bases, leaving 8 bases not matched to a gene. CDR3: CASSGWTGLNQPQHF. Here the CDR3 DNA reads TGTGCCAGCAGTGGCTGGACAGGCCTAAATCAGCCCCAGCATTTT.

V gene TRBV29-1 combines with J gene TRBJ1-4, with D possibly TRBD1 on 5 matching bases. From germline, CDR1 is SQVTM and CDR2 ANQGSEA. This CDR3 region has 13 residues. With 6 bases removed from V and 8 bases from J, the gap between germline ends came to 16 bases. CDR3 sequence reads: CSVGAREGEKLFF. The CDR3 DNA follows: TGCAGCGTCGGGGCCAGGGAGGGAGAAAAACTGTTTTTT.

The V and J genes are TRBV6-6 and TRBJ1-2; D is possibly TRBD1 (6 bases). Trimming shortened V by 5 bases and J by 6 bases, and 19 bases separated the two germline ends. CDR3 length: 15 amino acids. CDR1 and CDR2 (germline): MNHNY, SVGAGI (reference sequence). CDR3 amino acids: CASSTSTGFSNGYTF. As DNA, the CDR3 is TGTGCCAGCAGTACTTCCACAGGGTTTTCGAATGGCTACACCTTC.

CDR3 protein: CASSPPSLDTEAFF. CDR3 bases: TGTGCCAGCTCCCCTCCAAGCTTAGACACTGAAGCTTTCTTT. This chain uses TRBV18 with TRBJ1-1; D remains unclear. This CDR3 spans 14 amino acids. Germline V gene lookup returns CDR1 KGHSH and CDR2 LQKENI. Trimming shortened V by 6 bases and J by 3 bases, and 14 bases separated the two germline ends.

The V and J genes are TRBV5-5 and TRBJ2-1; TRBD2 aligns across 10 bases. This CDR3 contains 14 residues. The germline CDR1 and CDR2 sequences are SGHKS and YYEKEE (reference sequence). J lost 8 bases, V lost 5 bases, and 7 bases had no gene match. The CDR3 loop is CASRPGTSDDEQFF. DNA for the CDR3: TGTGCCAGCAGACCAGGGACTAGCGATGATGAGCAGTTCTTC.

As concerns this clone: The conserved phenylalanine or tryptophan normally closing the CDR3 is absent here, so this likely arose from a read error. No DNA is shown, since the ends of the CDR3 on it are uncertain; the CDR3 is the one TCRdb lists. V usage is TRBV29-1 and J usage is TRBJ2-7; the table's TRBD2 call for D was not verified on the DNA. CDR1 SQVTM and CDR2 ANQGSEA come from the germline V gene. Ends included, the CDR3 has 12 residues. Here the CDR3 reads CSVLVPGIGLFL.